The source of this TCR beta chain is a study of beta chain features in type 1 diabetes. The isolated RNA, all of it, was reverse transcribed, so expressed TCRB transcripts were what got sequenced. Method: immunoSEQ multiplex PCR; TCRdb's copy keeps in-frame clones and lacks some. In the table there are approximately 250,000 clones, 9.6% of which are singletons. The CDR3 covers 15 residues. From germline, CDR1 is LNHDA and CDR2 SQIVND (reference sequence). Trimming at V came to 3 bases and at J to 5 bases, leaving 5 bases not matched to a gene. Whole-study findings and limits: For Type 1 diabetes patients, all four CD4+ subsets carried TCRB CDR3s that were moderately but significantly shorter. The naive, central memory and Treg TCRB repertoires showed an apparent similarity that was greater among patients than among healthy donors.

This clone has just a few counts. Its antigen is as yet unknown. The V and J genes are TRBV19 and TRBJ2-3; 10 nucleotides match TRBD1. The sample taken for sequencing was naive CD4+ T cells from blood. The clonotype originates from a woman aged 18-29 years in good health. CDR3 sequence reads: CASSIDRGRKDTQYF. The CDR3 DNA follows: TGTGCCAGTAGTATCGACAGGGGGCGAAAAGATACGCAGTATTTT.